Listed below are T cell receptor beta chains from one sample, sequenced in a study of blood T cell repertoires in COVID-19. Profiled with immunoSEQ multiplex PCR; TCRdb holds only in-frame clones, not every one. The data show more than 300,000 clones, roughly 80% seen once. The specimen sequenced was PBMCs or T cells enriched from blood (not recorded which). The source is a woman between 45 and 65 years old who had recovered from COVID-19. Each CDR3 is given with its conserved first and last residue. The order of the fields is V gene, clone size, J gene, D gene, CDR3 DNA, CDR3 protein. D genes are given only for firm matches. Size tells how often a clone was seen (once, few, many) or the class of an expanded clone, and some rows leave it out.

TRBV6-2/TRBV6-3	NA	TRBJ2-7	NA	TGTGCCAGCAGTCGGAGCTCCTACGAGCAGTACTTC	CASSRSSYEQYF
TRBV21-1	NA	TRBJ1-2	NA	TGTGCCAGCAGCCTGCGACACGGCTACACCTTC	CASSLRHGYTF
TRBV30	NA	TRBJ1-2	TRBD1	TGTGCCTGGAGTGTAGACAGGGACTATGGCTACACCTTC	CAWSVDRDYGYTF
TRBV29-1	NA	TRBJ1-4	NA	TGCAGCGTTGAAGGAAGGACGGACAATAATGAAAAACTGTTTTTT	CSVEGRTDNNEKLFF
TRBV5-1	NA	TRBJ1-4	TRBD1	TGCGCCAGCAGCTTGGGGGACAGGGAGGGTGAAAAACTGTTTTTT	CASSLGDREGEKLFF
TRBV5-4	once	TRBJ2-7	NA	TGTGCCAGCAGCCTGGACGAGGGCTACTACGAGCAGTACTTC	CASSLDEGYYEQYF
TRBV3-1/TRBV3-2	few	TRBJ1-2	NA	TGTGCCAGCAGCCCTGGAGGGCAGTACTATGGCTACACCTTC	CASSPGGQYYGYTF
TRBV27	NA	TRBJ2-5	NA	TGTGCCAGCAGTCCCAAGGGGGGGCGACGGGAGACCCAGTACTTC	CASSPKGGRRETQYF
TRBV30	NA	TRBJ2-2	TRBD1	TGTGCCGGGGGGACAGGCTCACTAAACACCGGGGAGCTGTTTTTT	CAGGTGSLNTGELFF
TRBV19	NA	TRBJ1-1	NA	TGTGCCAGTAGTATTCTCATGGCGGGCTGGGGGAACACTGAAGCTTTCTTT	CASSILMAGWGNTEAFF
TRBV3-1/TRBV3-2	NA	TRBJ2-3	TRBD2	TGTGCCAGCAGCAGAATTAGCGGGGGGGGCGCAGATACGCAGTATTTT	CASSRISGGGADTQYF
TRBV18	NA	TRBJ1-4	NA	TGTGCCAGCTCACCAGTAGGGGATGAAAAACTGTTTTTT	CASSPVGDEKLFF
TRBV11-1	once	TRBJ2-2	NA	TGTGCCAGCAGCTTGGGAGGGGGGAACACCGGGGAGCTGTTTTTT	CASSLGGGNTGELFF
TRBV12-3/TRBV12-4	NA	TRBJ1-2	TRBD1	TGTGCCAGCAGCTTGACAGGGATCTATGGCTACACCTTC	CASSLTGIYGYTF
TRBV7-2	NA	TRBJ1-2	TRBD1	TGTGCCAGCAGCTCCATGACAGGGTCCCATGGCTACACCTTC	CASSSMTGSHGYTF
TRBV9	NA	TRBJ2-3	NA	TGTGCCAGCAGCGTAGAACGAGGTCGGGGGTCCGAGGATACGCAGTATTTT	CASSVERGRGSEDTQYF
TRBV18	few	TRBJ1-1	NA	TGTGCCAGCCAACCCACCATTACCGCGGGGAACACTGAAGCTTTCTTT	CASQPTITAGNTEAFF
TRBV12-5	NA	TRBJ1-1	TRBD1	TGTGCTAGTTGGTGGGGGACAGCGAACACTGAAGCTTTCTTT	CASWWGTANTEAFF
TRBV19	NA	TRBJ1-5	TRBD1	TGTGCCAGTGACTCCGGGACAGGAGGCAATCAGCCCCAGCATTTT	CASDSGTGGNQPQHF
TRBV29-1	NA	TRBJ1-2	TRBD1	TGCAGCGTTCGGAACCGGGACAGCAACTATGGCTACACCTTC	CSVRNRDSNYGYTF
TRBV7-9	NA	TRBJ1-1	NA	TGTGCCAGCAGCTTATTAATAGCGGGGGGTAGTGGGAACACTGAAGCTTTCTTT	CASSLLIAGGSGNTEAFF
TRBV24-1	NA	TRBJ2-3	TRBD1	TGTGCCACCAGTGAAGGGGGTGGGACAGGTCCTATTGGGACAGATACGCAGTATTTT	CATSEGGGTGPIGTDTQYF
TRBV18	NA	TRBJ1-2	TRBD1	TGTGCCACCAACAACGGACAGGGCCCCTATGGCTACACCTTC	CATNNGQGPYGYTF
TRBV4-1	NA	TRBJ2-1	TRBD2	TGCGCCAGCAGCCCAATAACTAGCGGTCCCCGCTCCTACAATGAGCAGTTCTTC	CASSPITSGPRSYNEQFF
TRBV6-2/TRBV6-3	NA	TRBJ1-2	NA	TGTGCCAGCAGTTACCCCGAGGGCTACACCTTC	CASSYPEGYTF
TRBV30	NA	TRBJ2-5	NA	TGTGCCTGGAGCGCGGGGACCCAAGAGACCCAGTACTTC	CAWSAGTQETQYF
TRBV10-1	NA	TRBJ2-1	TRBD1	TGCGCCAGCAGTGAGTCGGGACAGGAGCAGTTCTTC	CASSESGQEQFF
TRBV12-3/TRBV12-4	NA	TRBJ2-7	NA	TGTGCCAGCAGTTTACGTCTAGCTTACGAGCAGTACTTC	CASSLRLAYEQYF
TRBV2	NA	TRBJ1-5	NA	TGTGCCAGCAGGCCTCCGGGACACCAAGGCAATCAGCCCCAGCATTTT	CASRPPGHQGNQPQHF
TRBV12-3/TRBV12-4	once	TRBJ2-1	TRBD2	TGTGCCAGCACCCAAGCGGGAGAAGGTGAGCAGTTCTTC	CASTQAGEGEQFF
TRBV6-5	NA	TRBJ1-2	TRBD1	TGTGCCAGCAGTAAGGGACAGACGCCCTATGGCTACACCTTC	CASSKGQTPYGYTF
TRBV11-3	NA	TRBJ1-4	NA	TGTGCCAGCGGCAGGACAGTTGAGAATGAAAAACTGTTTTTT	CASGRTVENEKLFF
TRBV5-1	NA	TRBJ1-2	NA	TGCGCCAGCAGCTTGTCGGGGGGGACTGGCTACACCTTC	CASSLSGGTGYTF
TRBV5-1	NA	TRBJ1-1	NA	TGCGCCAGCAGCCCTAACCCGACAGGTCCTGAAGCTTTCTTT	CASSPNPTGPEAFF
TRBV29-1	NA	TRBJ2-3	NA	TGCAGCGCGGCCAGTTCAGATACGCAGTATTTT	CSAASSDTQYF
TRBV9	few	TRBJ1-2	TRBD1	TGTGCCAGCAGCGTAGGCGCAGGGGGCCTAGGCTATGGCTACACCTTC	CASSVGAGGLGYGYTF
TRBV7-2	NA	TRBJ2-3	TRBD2	TGTGCCAGCAGCTTAATCGGGGAGGGCCGAACAGATACGCAGTATTTT	CASSLIGEGRTDTQYF
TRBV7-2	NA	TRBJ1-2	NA	TGTGCCAGCAGCTTACTACAGGGATCTATCGGCTACACCTTC	CASSLLQGSIGYTF
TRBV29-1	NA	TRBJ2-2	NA	TGCAGCGCACGGACAGCCGGGGAGCTGTTTTTT	CSARTAGELFF
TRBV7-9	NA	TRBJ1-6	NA	TGTGCCAGCAGCTTAGCGGCTGGGACTGGGAATTCACCCCTCCACTTT	CASSLAAGTGNSPLHF
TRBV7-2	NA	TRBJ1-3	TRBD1	TGTGCCAGCAGCTTAGCGCACAGGGGATATGGAAACACCATATATTTT	CASSLAHRGYGNTIYF
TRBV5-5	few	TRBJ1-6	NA	TGTGCCAGCAGCTACGGGGGAGCGGGGAATTCACCCCTCCACTTT	CASSYGGAGNSPLHF
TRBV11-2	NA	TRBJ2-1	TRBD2	TGTGCCAGCAGCTTAGAAGAATCTAGCGGGGGACCCTACAATGAGCAGTTCTTC	CASSLEESSGGPYNEQFF
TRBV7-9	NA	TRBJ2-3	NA	TGTGCCAGCTCTTACCACACAGGGTATACGCAGTATTTT	CASSYHTGYTQYF
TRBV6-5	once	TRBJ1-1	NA	TGTGCCAGCAGTTACTCTTGGGCCGTGGCTTTCTTT	CASSYSWAVAFF
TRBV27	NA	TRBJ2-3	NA	TGTGCCAGCAGTAGGGCTGGCGGGGTCACAGATACGCAGTATTTT	CASSRAGGVTDTQYF
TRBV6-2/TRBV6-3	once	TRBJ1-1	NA	TGTGCCAGCAGTTACGGGCCCGGGAACACTGAAGCTTTCTTT	CASSYGPGNTEAFF
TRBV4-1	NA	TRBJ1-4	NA	TGCGCCAGCAGCCAATACATGGGCGCATTTGAAAAACTGTTTTTT	CASSQYMGAFEKLFF
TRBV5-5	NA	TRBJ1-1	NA	TGTGCCAGCAGCTTAGATCAGGACACTGAAGCTTTCTTT	CASSLDQDTEAFF
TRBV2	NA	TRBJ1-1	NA	TGTGCCAGCATGTACTCCGGGGGGATGAGCTCTGAAGCTTTCTTT	CASMYSGGMSSEAFF
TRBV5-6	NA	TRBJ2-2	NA	TGTGCCAGCAGCTCGGGGGGCTCGGCCGGGGAGCTGTTTTTT	CASSSGGSAGELFF
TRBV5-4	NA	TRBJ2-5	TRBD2	TGTGCCAGCAGCTCCCAGCGGGGCACCCAAGAGACCCAGTACTTC	CASSSQRGTQETQYF